This T cell receptor beta chain was captured in a study of T cell changes during pregnancy in multiple sclerosis. CDR1 is SQVTM, CDR2 ANQGSEA, per germline. The CDR3 loop spans 12 amino acids. Trimming took 4 bases from V and 9 from J, leaving 13 bases between them. This clone was recorded a few times. Measured with immunoSEQ multiplex PCR; TCRdb has only the in-frame clones, and not every one. The sample holds more than 65,000 clones, 90% to 95% seen once. The TCR sequence derives from a female donor with multiple sclerosis, enrolled in a pregnancy study. Material: peripheral blood, obtained in the first trimester of pregnancy. The V call is TRBV29-1, the J call TRBJ1-5; no clear D gene. CDR3 amino acids: CSVGGANGPQHF. CDR3 coding DNA: TGCAGCGTTGGCGGCGCTAACGGGCCCCAGCATTTT.